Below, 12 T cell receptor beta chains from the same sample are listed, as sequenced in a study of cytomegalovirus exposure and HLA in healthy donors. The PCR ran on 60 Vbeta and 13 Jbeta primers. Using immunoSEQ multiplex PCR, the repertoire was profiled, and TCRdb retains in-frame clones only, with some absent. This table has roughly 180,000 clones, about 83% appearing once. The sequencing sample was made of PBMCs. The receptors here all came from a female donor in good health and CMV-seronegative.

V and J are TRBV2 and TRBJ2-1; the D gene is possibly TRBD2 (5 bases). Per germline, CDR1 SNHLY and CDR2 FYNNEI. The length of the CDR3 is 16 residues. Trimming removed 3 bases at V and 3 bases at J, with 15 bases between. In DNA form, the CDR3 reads TGTGCCAGCAGTGACTGGGCGGGCGTGGACTACAATGAGCAGTTCTTC. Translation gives CASSDWAGVDYNEQFF.

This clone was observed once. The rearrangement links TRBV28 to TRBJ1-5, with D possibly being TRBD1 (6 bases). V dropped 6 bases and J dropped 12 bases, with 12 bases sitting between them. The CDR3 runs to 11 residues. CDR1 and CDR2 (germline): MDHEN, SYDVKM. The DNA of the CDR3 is TGTGCCAGCAGCAAAGACAGGAACCAGCATTTT. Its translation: CASSKDRNQHF.

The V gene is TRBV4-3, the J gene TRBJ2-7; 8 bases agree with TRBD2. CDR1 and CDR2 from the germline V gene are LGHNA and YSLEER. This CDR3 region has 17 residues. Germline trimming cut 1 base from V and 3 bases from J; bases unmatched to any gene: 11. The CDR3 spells CASSQGTLREGSYEQYF. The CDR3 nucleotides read TGCGCCAGCAGCCAAGGGACCCTCCGGGAGGGCAGCTACGAGCAGTACTTC.

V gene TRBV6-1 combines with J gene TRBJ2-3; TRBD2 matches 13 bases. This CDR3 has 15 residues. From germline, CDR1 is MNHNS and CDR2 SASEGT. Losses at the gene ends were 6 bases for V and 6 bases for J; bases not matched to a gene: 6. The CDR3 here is CASRPLAGGPDTQYF. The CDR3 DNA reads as TGTGCCAGCAGGCCACTAGCGGGAGGGCCGGATACGCAGTATTTT.

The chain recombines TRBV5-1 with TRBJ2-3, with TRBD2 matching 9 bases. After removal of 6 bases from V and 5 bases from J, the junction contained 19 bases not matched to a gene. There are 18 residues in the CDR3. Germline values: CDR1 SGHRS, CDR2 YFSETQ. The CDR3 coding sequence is TGCGCCAGCACCAACGTAACCATAGCGGGAGTAAAGAAAGATACGCAGTATTTT. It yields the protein CASTNVTIAGVKKDTQYF.

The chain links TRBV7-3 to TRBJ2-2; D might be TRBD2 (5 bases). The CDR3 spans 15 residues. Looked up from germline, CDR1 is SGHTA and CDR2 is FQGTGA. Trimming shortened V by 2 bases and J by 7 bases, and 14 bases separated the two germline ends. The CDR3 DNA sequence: TGTGCCAGCAGCTTAGAAGGTCTAGCAAACGGGGAGCTGTTTTTT. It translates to CASSLEGLANGELFF.

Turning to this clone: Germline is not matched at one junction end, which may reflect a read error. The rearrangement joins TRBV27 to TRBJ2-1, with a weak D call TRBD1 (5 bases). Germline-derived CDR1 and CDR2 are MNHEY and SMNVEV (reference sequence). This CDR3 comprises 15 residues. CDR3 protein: CASTPRGLSFNEQFF. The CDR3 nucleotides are TGTGCCAGCACCCCTAGGGGCCTTTCCTTCAATGAGCAGTTCTTC.

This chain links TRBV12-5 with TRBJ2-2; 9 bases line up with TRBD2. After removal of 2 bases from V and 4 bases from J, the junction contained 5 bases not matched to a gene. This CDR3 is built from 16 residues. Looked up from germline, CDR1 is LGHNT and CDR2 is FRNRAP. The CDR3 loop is CASGLPSGTFTGELFF. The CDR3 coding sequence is TGTGCTAGTGGTTTGCCTAGCGGGACGTTCACCGGGGAGCTGTTTTTT.

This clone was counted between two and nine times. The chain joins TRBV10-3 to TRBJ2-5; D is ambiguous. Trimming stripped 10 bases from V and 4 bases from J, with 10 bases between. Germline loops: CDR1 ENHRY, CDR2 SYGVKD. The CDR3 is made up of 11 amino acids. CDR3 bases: TGTGCCACGCGGTTCGGAGAGACCCAGTACTTC. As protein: CATRFGETQYF.

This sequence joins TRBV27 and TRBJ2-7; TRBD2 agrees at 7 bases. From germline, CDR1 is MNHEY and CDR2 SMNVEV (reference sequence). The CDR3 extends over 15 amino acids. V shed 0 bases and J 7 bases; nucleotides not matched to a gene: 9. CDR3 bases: TGTGCCAGCAGTTTATCGGGCGGGAGCTCGGTTGAGCAGTACTTC. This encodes CASSLSGGSSVEQYF.

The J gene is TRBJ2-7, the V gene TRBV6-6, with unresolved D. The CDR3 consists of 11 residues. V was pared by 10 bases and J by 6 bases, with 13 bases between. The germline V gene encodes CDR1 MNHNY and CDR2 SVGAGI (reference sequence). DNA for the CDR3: TGTGCCACCAGGAGCCCTTCCGAGCAGTACTTC. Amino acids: CATRSPSEQYF.

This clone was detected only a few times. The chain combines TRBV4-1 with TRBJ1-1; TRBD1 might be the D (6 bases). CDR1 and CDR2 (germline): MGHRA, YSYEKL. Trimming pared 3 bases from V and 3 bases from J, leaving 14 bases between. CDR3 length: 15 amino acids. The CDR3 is CASSQLGTPHTEAFF. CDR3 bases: TGCGCCAGCAGCCAGCTCGGGACACCTCACACTGAAGCTTTCTTT.